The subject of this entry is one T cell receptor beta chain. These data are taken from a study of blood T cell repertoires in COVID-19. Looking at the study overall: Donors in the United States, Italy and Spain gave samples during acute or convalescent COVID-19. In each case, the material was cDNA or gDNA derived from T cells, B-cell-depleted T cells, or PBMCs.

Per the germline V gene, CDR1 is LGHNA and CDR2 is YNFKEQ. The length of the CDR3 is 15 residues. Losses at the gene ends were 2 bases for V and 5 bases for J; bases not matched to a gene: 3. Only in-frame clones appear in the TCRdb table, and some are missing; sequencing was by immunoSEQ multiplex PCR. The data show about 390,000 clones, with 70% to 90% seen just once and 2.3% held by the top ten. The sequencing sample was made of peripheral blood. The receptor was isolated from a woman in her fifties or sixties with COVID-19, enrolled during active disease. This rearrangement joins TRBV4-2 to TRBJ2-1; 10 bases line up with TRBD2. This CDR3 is CASSQLAGENNEQFF. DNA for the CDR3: TGTGCCAGCAGCCAACTAGCGGGGGAAAACAATGAGCAGTTCTTC.